The rows below give T cell receptor beta chains drawn from one sample of a study of identical twins. From the 5' RACE reads, TCRdb called clonotypes with MiXCR, one entry per CDR3 protein. The sample lists approximately 260,000 distinct CDR3 sequences, about 8.9% occurring once. These same records also appear under a second study, on yellow fever vaccine responses in identical twins.

Sequencing was done on a sample of CD8+ T cells sorted from blood. The source is a woman between 18 and 29 years old in good health. Each CDR3 is given with its conserved first and last residue. Each record gives: D gene, clone size, V gene, J gene, CDR3 protein, CDR3 DNA. A D gene is named only where the DNA matches it firmly. Part of the rows lack a size; the others show once, few, many or a class for expanded clones.

NA,few,TRBV29-1,TRBJ1-2,CSAPSSGLNYGYTF,TGCAGCGCTCCCTCTTCAGGCTTGAACTATGGCTACACCTTC
NA,NA,TRBV14,TRBJ2-1,CASSQDGPGGPYNEQFF,TGTGCCAGCAGCCAAGATGGACCAGGAGGGCCTTACAATGAGCAGTTCTTC
TRBD2,few,TRBV7-8,TRBJ2-3,CASMGLAGTDTQYF,TGTGCCAGCATGGGACTAGCGGGCACAGATACGCAGTATTTT
NA,many,TRBV7-9,TRBJ2-7,CACRGGNEQYF,TGTGCCTGCCGAGGGGGGAACGAGCAGTACTTC
NA,many,TRBV5-1,TRBJ1-5,CASSLEGGQPQHF,TGTGCCAGCAGTTTAGAGGGTGGGCAGCCCCAGCATTTT
NA,many,TRBV5-6,TRBJ2-1,CASSLAYNEQFF,TGTGCCAGCAGCTTGGCCTACAATGAGCAGTTCTTC
TRBD1,few,TRBV20-1,TRBJ1-4,CSAETGHNEKLFF,TGCAGTGCGGAGACAGGGCATAATGAAAAACTGTTTTTT
TRBD2,NA,TRBV11-2,TRBJ2-4,CASSLDLLAGGRDIQYF,TGTGCCAGCAGCTTAGATTTACTAGCGGGGGGGCGGGACATTCAGTACTTC
NA,many,TRBV7-2,TRBJ1-5,CASSLNWNQPQHF,TGTGCCAGCAGTCTGAATTGGAATCAGCCCCAGCATTTT
NA,NA,TRBV9,TRBJ2-3,CASSVGDYLGQDTQYF,TGTGCCAGCAGCGTAGGTGACTACCTAGGACAAGATACGCAGTATTTT
NA,few,TRBV20-1,TRBJ2-5,CSARDRGRETQYF,TGCAGTGCTAGAGATCGGGGGCGAGAGACCCAGTACTTC
NA,NA,TRBV7-9,TRBJ2-7,CASSLVEDLLEQYF,TGTGCCAGCAGCTTAGTGGAAGACCTCCTCGAGCAGTACTTC
NA,many,TRBV2,TRBJ2-2,CASRALGLDANTGELFF,TGTGCCAGCAGGGCACTAGGGCTAGATGCGAACACCGGGGAGCTGTTTTTT
NA,NA,TRBV5-6,TRBJ2-7,CASSWGAYEQYF,TGTGCCAGCAGCTGGGGGGCCTACGAGCAGTACTTC
NA,few,TRBV4-3,TRBJ2-7,CASSQDQDPSAPYEQYF,TGCGCCAGCAGCCAAGATCAGGACCCGTCCGCCCCCTACGAGCAGTACTTC
TRBD2,many,TRBV2,TRBJ2-1,CASSEVGGGDSYNEQFF,TGTGCCAGCAGTGAAGTGGGCGGGGGAGACTCCTACAATGAGCAGTTCTTC
NA,NA,TRBV7-7,TRBJ2-1,CASSLAGHTSYNEQFF,TGTGCTAGCAGCTTAGCCGGGCATACTTCCTACAATGAGCAGTTCTTC
NA,many,TRBV4-3,TRBJ2-4,CASSQGAWSSVKNIQYF,TGCGCCAGCAGCCAAGGAGCTTGGTCCTCAGTCAAAAACATTCAGTACTTC
NA,few,TRBV4-3,TRBJ2-1,CASSQDQGSSYNEQFF,TGCGCCAGCAGCCAAGATCAGGGGTCCTCCTACAATGAGCAGTTCTTC
NA,NA,TRBV28,TRBJ2-5,CASRGRETQYF,TGTGCCAGCAGGGGGCGGGAGACCCAGTACTTC
NA,NA,TRBV7-2,TRBJ2-7,CASSLDFVFSEQYF,TGTGCCAGCAGCTTAGACTTTGTGTTCAGCGAGCAGTACTTC
NA,few,TRBV4-2,TRBJ2-6,CASSQERIAGANVLTF,TGTGCCAGCAGCCAAGAAAGGATAGCTGGGGCCAACGTCCTGACTTTC
NA,many,TRBV4-3,TRBJ1-1,CASSQDMGNTEAFF,TGCGCCAGCAGCCAAGATATGGGGAACACTGAAGCTTTCTTT
NA,many,TRBV10-1,TRBJ1-1,CASSERQGMNTEAFF,TGCGCCAGCAGTGAGCGGCAGGGAATGAACACTGAAGCTTTCTTT
TRBD2,many,TRBV5-1,TRBJ2-7,CASSLALAGGPHYEQYF,TGCGCCAGCAGCTTGGCCTTAGCGGGAGGGCCCCACTACGAGCAGTACTTC
TRBD1,few,TRBV7-9,TRBJ2-2,CASSLGTGTTGELFF,TGTGCCAGCAGCTTAGGGACAGGGACCACCGGGGAGCTGTTTTTT
NA,many,TRBV6-4,TRBJ2-2,CASSDTGAGELFF,TGTGCCAGCAGTGACACGGGAGCCGGGGAGCTGTTTTTT
TRBD2,many,TRBV4-3,TRBJ2-1,CASSQDGGDEYNEQFF,TGCGCCAGCAGCCAAGATGGGGGGGACGAGTACAATGAGCAGTTCTTC
NA,many,TRBV20-1,TRBJ1-6,CSARELTGADNSPLHF,TGCAGTGCTAGAGAGCTAACAGGTGCCGATAATTCACCCCTCCACTTT
TRBD1,NA,TRBV2,TRBJ2-2,CARGGYTGELFF,TGTGCCAGAGGGGGCTACACCGGGGAGCTGTTTTTT